The rows below give T cell receptor beta chains drawn from one sample of a study of spatial heterogeneity in lung cancer. Each CDR3 protein gets one entry after TCRdb re-called the 5' RACE reads with MiXCR. This table holds just over 75,000 distinct CDR3 sequences, roughly 8% found once. The source material was PBMCs, sampled at surgery. The receptors were gathered from a male donor with early-stage non-small cell lung cancer. CDR3s include the opening cysteine and the closing phenylalanine or tryptophan. The D gene is left open where the match is weak. Some rows have no size entry. The others give once, few or many, or a class for an expanded clone.

TRBD1	TRBV20-1	many	TRBJ1-1	CSADLKPGTGEAFF	TGCAGTGCTGACCTAAAGCCCGGGACAGGGGAAGCTTTCTTT
NA	TRBV5-4	NA	TRBJ2-3	CASVDNTDTQYF	TGTGCCAGCGTAGATAACACAGATACGCAGTATTTT
NA	TRBV29-1	many	TRBJ1-1	CSVSRGTEAFF	TGCAGCGTTTCCAGGGGCACTGAAGCTTTCTTT
NA	TRBV7-7	many	TRBJ2-2	CASSKQAGNTGELFF	TGTGCCAGCAGCAAACAGGCCGGTAACACCGGGGAGCTGTTTTTT
NA	TRBV3-1	many	TRBJ2-5	CASSLPEGQETQYF	TGTGCCAGCAGCCTACCGGAGGGACAAGAGACCCAGTACTTC
NA	TRBV7-3	NA	TRBJ2-5	CASSIKYQETQYF	TGTGCCAGCAGCATAAAATACCAAGAGACCCAGTACTTC
NA	TRBV29-1	NA	TRBJ2-7	CSVETRVSSYEQYF	TGCAGCGTTGAAACCAGGGTGAGCTCCTACGAGCAGTACTTC
NA	TRBV3-1	NA	TRBJ1-1	CASSQEALPPTEAFF	TGTGCCAGCAGCCAAGAGGCACTCCCCCCCACTGAAGCTTTCTTT
TRBD1	TRBV7-2	many	TRBJ2-7	CASSSDRGATYEQYF	TGTGCCAGCAGCAGTGACAGGGGCGCCACCTACGAGCAGTACTTC
TRBD2	TRBV4-2	NA	TRBJ2-7	CASSQGTSGRSSYEQYF	TGTGCCAGCAGCCAAGGGACTAGCGGGAGGAGCTCCTACGAGCAGTACTTC
TRBD1	TRBV29-1	many	TRBJ2-4	CSVGGQGAKNIQYF	TGCAGCGTAGGAGGACAGGGGGCCAAAAACATTCAGTACTTC
TRBD1	TRBV5-5	NA	TRBJ2-2	CASSLRTGRTGELFF	TGTGCCAGCAGCCTTAGGACAGGGAGGACCGGGGAGCTGTTTTTT
NA	TRBV20-1	NA	TRBJ1-2	CSAPLGAYSGYTF	TGCAGTGCCCCCTTGGGGGCTTACTCCGGCTACACCTTC
NA	TRBV19	many	TRBJ2-2	CASSHRGLFSRTGELFF	TGTGCCAGTAGCCACCGAGGACTATTCTCGCGAACCGGGGAGCTGTTTTTT
NA	TRBV19	NA	TRBJ2-2	CASSRGVVATNTGELFF	TGTGCCAGTAGTAGGGGCGTAGTGGCTACGAACACCGGGGAGCTGTTTTTT
TRBD2	TRBV5-1	many	TRBJ2-2	CASSLGLAGFGELFF	TGCGCCAGCAGCTTGGGACTAGCGGGATTCGGGGAGCTGTTTTTT
NA	TRBV20-1	many	TRBJ2-3	CSARDERATDTQYF	TGCAGTGCTAGAGATGAGCGGGCCACAGATACGCAGTATTTT
NA	TRBV7-9	many	TRBJ2-1	CASGHRDTPNEQFF	TGTGCCAGCGGACACAGGGACACCCCCAATGAGCAGTTCTTC
NA	TRBV9	many	TRBJ1-6	CASSSRQEDSPLHF	TGTGCCAGCAGCTCACGACAGGAAGATTCACCCCTCCACTTT
TRBD1	TRBV7-2	many	TRBJ1-4	CASSPVGTGVKEKLFF	TGTGCCAGCAGCCCCGTGGGGACAGGGGTTAAAGAAAAACTGTTTTTT
TRBD1	TRBV19	few	TRBJ2-7	CASSRGTGVVDEQYF	TGTGCCAGTAGTAGGGGGACAGGGGTAGTCGACGAGCAGTACTTC
TRBD2	TRBV30	many	TRBJ2-7	CAWRRLAESYEQYF	TGTGCCTGGAGACGACTAGCGGAATCCTACGAGCAGTACTTC